This T cell receptor (beta chain) derives from a study of T cell changes during pregnancy in multiple sclerosis. Assay used: immunoSEQ multiplex PCR; TCRdb lists only in-frame clones, some missing. Among 45,000 to 70,000 clones, about 90% were seen once, and the ten largest hold around 3%. This clonotype was obtained from a female donor in good health, enrolled as a control in a pregnancy study. Sequences were derived from peripheral blood, sampled in the third trimester of pregnancy.

CDR3 nucleotide sequence: TGTGCCAGCAGAACCGGGACAGGGGAAGATACGCAGTATTTT. The encoded protein is CASRTGTGEDTQYF. The V and J genes are TRBV7-3 and TRBJ2-3, with 10 nucleotides matching TRBD1. CDR1 and CDR2 from the germline V gene are SGHTA and FQGTGA. The CDR3 consists of 14 residues. Trimming cost V 6 bases and J 5 bases; bases outside gene matches: 5.